This T cell receptor (beta chain) was recorded in a study of blood T cell repertoires in COVID-19 (TCRdb year 2020). For the wider study: Samples from collaborators originated in the United States, Italy and Spain and spanned both the acute and convalescent phases of COVID-19. The prospective study material was composed of cDNA or gDNA derived from T cells, B-cell-depleted T cells, or PBMCs. Subjects who had been exposed to COVID-19, were actively infected with it, or had recovered from it provided the deeply sampled blood TCRbeta repertoires that made up the dataset. The repertoires were released in a freely available public database meant as a resource for research on the immune response to SARS-CoV-2. Samples were obtained from the ongoing ImmuneRACE study (first 160 participants) and from 1,000 to 1,500 subjects provided by 6 global collaborators. The sample metadata nearly always contained a de-identified subject ID, COVID-19 status, age in years and sex. Where available, HLA class I and class II types were taken from metadata supplied by the sample provider and were not determined by assay-based typing. Beyond this particular receptor, the publication reports: The quantity of clinical and demographic metadata differed by source and by participant and was supplied without curation.

This clone was seen just once. The specificity of this receptor is unknown. No qualities accompany the bases; no much larger clone lies one base away. At one collaborating source in Seattle, patients were enrolled during active infection and were followed longitudinally through the course of disease. Each collaborating institution followed its own protocols to collect whole blood in K2EDTA tubes. Collaborator samples were shipped for TCRbeta analysis as frozen whole blood, isolated PBMCs, or DNA extracted from either sample type. TCRbeta CDR3 regions were amplified from genomic DNA by means of the immunoSEQ Assay, a bias-controlled multiplex PCR. The study's own analysis went as follows. The number of nucleated cells in each sample was estimated from the amplification of reference gene primers within the assay. To quantify the absolute abundance of each unique TCRbeta CDR3 rearrangement, sequence reads were collapsed and filtered. Productive Simpson clonality was computed per sample as the square root of Simpson's diversity index over productive rearrangements. TCRdb's version of the immuneACCESS table is confined to in-frame rearrangements and falls short of the full clone set. An unresolved V gene accounts for under half of the shortfall where checked; the remainder is of unknown origin. The V and J calls and clone size were taken over from that table, and D and trimming were inferred from the DNA. This sample comprises about 350,000 clones, approximately 89% of them detected only once. The top ten clonotypes cover roughly 4% of the sample.

The junction shows trimming of 0 bases on V and 4 bases on J, plus 12 bases between the germline ends. The germline V gene provides CDR1 KGHSH and CDR2 LQKENI. The CDR3 measures 15 amino acids from cysteine to phenylalanine. CDR3 DNA only is kept here, 45 bases in frame from base 1. The rearrangement joined TRBV18 to TRBJ2-5; D gene: possibly TRBD2, on 6 matching bases. Specimen: peripheral blood. The origin of this receptor is a woman aged 55-69 years with COVID-19, enrolled during active disease. The DNA reads as follows: TGTGCCAGCTCACCACCCGGCGGGGAAGGAGAGACCCAGTACTTC. Its protein reads: CASSPPGGEGETQYF.